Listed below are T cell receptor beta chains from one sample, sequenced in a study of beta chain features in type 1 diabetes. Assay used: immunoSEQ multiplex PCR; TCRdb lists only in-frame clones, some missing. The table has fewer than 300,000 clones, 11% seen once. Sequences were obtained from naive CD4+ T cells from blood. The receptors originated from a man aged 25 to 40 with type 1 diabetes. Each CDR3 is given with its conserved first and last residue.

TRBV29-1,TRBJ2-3,CSVSFGQGRTDTQYF
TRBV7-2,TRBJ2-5,CASSPGGRWETQYF
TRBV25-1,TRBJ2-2,CAAAGGPNTGELFF
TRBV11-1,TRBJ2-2,CASLPGADTGELFF
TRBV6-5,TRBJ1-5,CASSPNQPQHF
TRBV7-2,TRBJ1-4,CASSSQGGLGEKLFF
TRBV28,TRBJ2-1,CASRSTGSSYNEQFF
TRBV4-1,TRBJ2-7,CASSQPYRVPAHEQYF
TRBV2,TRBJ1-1,CASRWEGTGGTEAFF
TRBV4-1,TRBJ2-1,CASSQLQGPYNEQFF
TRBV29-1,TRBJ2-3,CSVEGTSTDTQYF
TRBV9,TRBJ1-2,CASSLLDSTFYGYTF
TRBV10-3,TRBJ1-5,CAISRQGAGQPQHF
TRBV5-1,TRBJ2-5,CASSPGAEGLGTQYF
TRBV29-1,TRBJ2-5,CSVAAGETQYF
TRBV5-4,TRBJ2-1,CASSLGLDEQFF
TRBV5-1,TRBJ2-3,CASSSPAGGDTQYF
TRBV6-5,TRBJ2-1,CASSRGGAGNEQFF